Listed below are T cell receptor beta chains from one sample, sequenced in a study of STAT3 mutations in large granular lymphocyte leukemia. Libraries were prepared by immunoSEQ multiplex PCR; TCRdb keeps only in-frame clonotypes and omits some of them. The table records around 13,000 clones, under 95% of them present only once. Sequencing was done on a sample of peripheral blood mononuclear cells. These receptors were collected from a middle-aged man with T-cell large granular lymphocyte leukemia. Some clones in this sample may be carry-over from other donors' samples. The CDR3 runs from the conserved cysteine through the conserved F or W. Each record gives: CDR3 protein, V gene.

CAISKRQAATNEKLFF TRBV10-3
CASSRIGTGATDTQYF TRBV7-6
CASRGLARRTGELFF TRBV6-1
CASSLKQGPYEQYF TRBV5-1
CASSEIGQGAGQPQHF TRBV2
CSVGGQGYEQYF TRBV29-1
CASSQPPPGTEAFF TRBV4-1
CASSAPGTGGHEQYF TRBV19
CASSLSPLGKSNQPQHF TRBV28
CASSLAEADEQYF TRBV7-7
CASSATGGGYEQYF TRBV7-2
CASSTGSPELFF TRBV7-8
CASSLFGRPNHF TRBV5-6
CAWSLGGEETQYF TRBV30